These T cell receptor beta chains were read from a single sample in a study of cytomegalovirus exposure and HLA in healthy donors. The repertoire was sequenced with immunoSEQ multiplex PCR; TCRdb's copy has only in-frame clones and lacks some. The sample has around 120,000 clones, around three quarters seen once. The source material was PBMCs. The receptors were sampled from a woman in her fifties or sixties in good health and CMV-seronegative. The CDR3 runs from the conserved cysteine through the conserved F or W. The order of the fields is clone size, J gene, D gene, V gene, CDR3 protein, CDR3 DNA. D genes are given only for firm matches. Clone size appears in some rows only: once, few, many, or a class for an expanded clone.

size: -
J: TRBJ1-3
D: -
V: TRBV5-1
CDR3: CASSLLTGSGNTIYF
DNA: TGCGCCAGCAGCTTACTAACAGGCTCTGGAAACACCATATATTTT

size: -
J: TRBJ1-2
D: -
V: TRBV29-1
CDR3: CSTGGGRGYGYPF
DNA: TGCAGCACCGGCGGGGGGCGCGGGTATGGCTACCCCTTC

size: -
J: TRBJ2-1
D: -
V: TRBV5-1
CDR3: CASSLVRGSYNEQFF
DNA: TGCGCCAGCAGCTTGGTCCGGGGTTCCTACAATGAGCAGTTCTTC

size: medium-sized
J: TRBJ2-3
D: TRBD1
V: TRBV27
CDR3: CASSKPPGQGTDTQYF
DNA: TGTGCCAGCAGTAAACCACCGGGACAGGGGACGGATACGCAGTATTTT

size: -
J: TRBJ2-1
D: -
V: TRBV2
CDR3: CASSSGSPSYNEQFF
DNA: TGTGCCAGCAGTTCCGGGTCCCCATCCTACAATGAGCAGTTCTTC

size: -
J: TRBJ2-1
D: TRBD2
V: TRBV10-3
CDR3: CAISETGTSGTDEQFF
DNA: TGTGCCATCAGTGAGACCGGGACTAGCGGGACCGATGAGCAGTTCTTC

size: -
J: TRBJ2-7
D: -
V: TRBV29-1
CDR3: CSVGRGSHEQYF
DNA: TGCAGCGTCGGTAGGGGGAGCCACGAGCAGTACTTC

size: few
J: TRBJ1-1
D: TRBD1
V: TRBV19
CDR3: CASSMKGGAGRAFF
DNA: TGTGCCAGTAGTATGAAAGGGGGCGCCGGCAGAGCTTTCTTT

size: few
J: TRBJ1-2
D: -
V: TRBV2
CDR3: CATRFDLTGYGGYTF
DNA: TGTGCCACCCGTTTTGATCTTACAGGCTATGGTGGCTACACCTTC

size: -
J: TRBJ2-1
D: TRBD2
V: TRBV4-2
CDR3: CASSQPHVAGVHNEQFF
DNA: TGTGCCAGCAGCCAACCCCATGTAGCGGGAGTACACAATGAGCAGTTCTTC

size: -
J: TRBJ2-2
D: -
V: TRBV28
CDR3: CASTRNTGELFF
DNA: TGTGCCAGCACTAGGAACACCGGGGAGCTGTTTTTT

size: -
J: TRBJ2-7
D: TRBD1
V: TRBV15
CDR3: CATSSRTGLISYEQYF
DNA: TGTGCCACCAGCAGTCGGACAGGGCTTATATCCTACGAGCAGTACTTC

size: -
J: TRBJ1-2
D: -
V: TRBV5-1
CDR3: CASTQNAKSNYGYPF
DNA: TGCGCCAGCACTCAAAATGCGAAATCTAACTATGGCTACCCCTTC

size: once
J: TRBJ2-5
D: -
V: TRBV6-6
CDR3: CASSYPGAQYF
DNA: TGTGCCAGCAGTTACCCGGGGGCCCAGTACTTC

size: -
J: TRBJ2-3
D: -
V: TRBV15
CDR3: CATSRARLADWDTDTQYF
DNA: TGTGCCACCAGCAGAGCGCGATTAGCGGACTGGGACACAGATACGCAGTATTTT

size: -
J: TRBJ2-5
D: -
V: TRBV6-6
CDR3: CASSYSGQETQYF
DNA: TGTGCCAGCAGTTATTCGGGACAAGAGACCCAGTACTTC

size: -
J: TRBJ1-4
D: -
V: TRBV6-5
CDR3: CASSYRDGVNEKLFF
DNA: TGTGCCAGCAGTTATCGAGACGGGGTTAATGAAAAACTGTTTTTT

size: few
J: TRBJ1-4
D: -
V: TRBV5-6
CDR3: CASSLTFTNEKLFF
DNA: TGTGCCAGCAGTTTGACATTCACTAATGAAAAACTGTTTTTT

size: -
J: TRBJ2-2
D: -
V: TRBV2
CDR3: CASSVNRNTGELFF
DNA: TGTGCCAGCAGTGTCAACAGAAACACCGGGGAGCTGTTTTTT

size: few
J: TRBJ2-5
D: TRBD1
V: TRBV15
CDR3: CATSGRDRVEETQYF
DNA: TGTGCCACCAGCGGCCGGGACAGGGTGGAAGAGACCCAGTACTTC

size: -
J: TRBJ2-5
D: -
V: TRBV15
CDR3: CATSRTPLLTETQYF
DNA: TGTGCCACCAGCAGAACGCCCCTCCTAACGGAGACCCAGTACTTC

size: -
J: TRBJ2-1
D: TRBD2
V: TRBV28
CDR3: CASSRPGGQYEQFF
DNA: TGTGCCAGCAGTCGACCGGGGGGTCAATATGAGCAGTTCTTC

size: -
J: TRBJ1-1
D: TRBD1
V: TRBV14
CDR3: CASSHHTGGRTEAFF
DNA: TGTGCCAGCAGCCATCATACAGGGGGGAGGACTGAAGCTTTCTTT

size: few
J: TRBJ1-1
D: TRBD1
V: TRBV9
CDR3: CASSVTPGTGLAGEAFF
DNA: TGTGCCAGCAGCGTAACCCCCGGGACAGGGCTAGCGGGTGAAGCTTTCTTT

size: -
J: TRBJ1-5
D: -
V: TRBV14
CDR3: CASSQSLSGPQHF
DNA: TGTGCCAGCAGCCAATCTCTCTCCGGGCCCCAGCATTTT

size: -
J: TRBJ2-2
D: -
V: TRBV30
CDR3: CAWSVLSRTGELFF
DNA: TGTGCCTGGAGTGTACTAAGCCGCACCGGGGAGCTGTTTTTT

size: -
J: TRBJ2-7
D: -
V: TRBV9
CDR3: CASSPRSPGRDEQYF
DNA: TGTGCCAGCAGCCCCCGCTCCCCGGGAAGGGACGAGCAGTACTTC

size: few
J: TRBJ1-1
D: -
V: TRBV27
CDR3: CASSLRRRADEAFF
DNA: TGTGCCAGCAGTTTAAGGAGGCGCGCAGATGAAGCTTTCTTT

size: -
J: TRBJ1-1
D: TRBD1
V: TRBV29-1
CDR3: CSARDRVNTEAFF
DNA: TGCAGCGCCAGGGACAGGGTGAACACTGAAGCTTTCTTT

size: few
J: TRBJ2-2
D: -
V: TRBV9
CDR3: CASSVLTYTGELFF
DNA: TGTGCCAGCAGCGTATTAACTTACACCGGGGAGCTGTTTTTT

size: -
J: TRBJ2-7
D: -
V: TRBV5-1
CDR3: CASRRGLGGTVYEQYF
DNA: TGCGCCAGCAGGAGGGGGTTGGGGGGGACGGTCTACGAGCAGTACTTC

size: -
J: TRBJ1-2
D: TRBD1
V: TRBV9
CDR3: CASSRTGFYGYTF
DNA: TGTGCCAGCAGCCGGACAGGGTTCTATGGCTACACCTTC

size: -
J: TRBJ2-3
D: -
V: TRBV10-3
CDR3: CAISTIGKRRTDTQYF
DNA: TGTGCCATCAGTACCATCGGGAAGCGGCGCACAGATACGCAGTATTTT

size: few
J: TRBJ2-3
D: TRBD1
V: TRBV7-2
CDR3: CASSKPGQGSADTQYF
DNA: TGTGCCAGCAGCAAGCCGGGACAGGGTTCAGCAGATACGCAGTATTTT

size: -
J: TRBJ2-7
D: TRBD2
V: TRBV11-2
CDR3: CASSLRAVGMQRGSYEQYF
DNA: TGTGCCAGCAGCTTGAGGGCGGTTGGCATGCAGCGGGGTTCCTACGAGCAGTACTTC

size: -
J: TRBJ1-1
D: -
V: TRBV7-3
CDR3: CASSVQGNTEAFF
DNA: TGTGCCAGCAGCGTACAGGGGAACACTGAAGCTTTCTTT

size: -
J: TRBJ2-2
D: TRBD1
V: TRBV5-1
CDR3: CASSLGTGIGNTGELFF
DNA: TGCGCCAGCAGCTTGGGGACAGGGATAGGGAACACCGGGGAGCTGTTTTTT

size: few
J: TRBJ2-1
D: TRBD1
V: TRBV27
CDR3: CASSRTGQTEQFF
DNA: TGTGCCAGCAGTCGGACAGGGCAAACAGAGCAGTTCTTC

size: -
J: TRBJ2-5
D: -
V: TRBV21-1
CDR3: CASSKVPDQETQYF
DNA: TGTGCCAGCAGCAAAGTTCCGGACCAAGAGACCCAGTACTTC

size: once
J: TRBJ2-7
D: -
V: TRBV6-5
CDR3: CASSTDLQGTYEQYF
DNA: TGTGCCAGCAGTACGGATCTTCAGGGGACCTACGAGCAGTACTTC

size: -
J: TRBJ2-2
D: -
V: TRBV19
CDR3: CASSTPGGPNTGELFF
DNA: TGTGCCAGTAGTACCCCAGGAGGACCGAACACCGGGGAGCTGTTTTTT

size: -
J: TRBJ1-4
D: -
V: TRBV6-5
CDR3: CASSYSGSSNEKLFF
DNA: TGTGCCAGCAGTTACTCGGGGAGTTCTAATGAAAAACTGTTTTTT

size: -
J: TRBJ1-1
D: -
V: TRBV6-5
CDR3: CASRNAGLGEAFF
DNA: TGTGCCAGCAGAAATGCCGGACTAGGGGAAGCTTTCTTT

size: -
J: TRBJ1-5
D: TRBD1
V: TRBV7-8
CDR3: CASSLGTGAVKSNQPQHF
DNA: TGTGCCAGCAGCTTAGGGACAGGGGCCGTGAAGAGCAATCAGCCCCAGCATTTT

size: -
J: TRBJ2-2
D: -
V: TRBV4-1
CDR3: CASSQGVGGLWELFF
DNA: TGCGCCAGCAGCCAAGGGGTTGGGGGGTTGTGGGAGCTGTTTTTT

size: -
J: TRBJ1-2
D: -
V: TRBV6-4
CDR3: CASSDSSGYGYTF
DNA: TGTGCCAGCAGTGACTCTAGCGGCTATGGCTACACCTTC

size: -
J: TRBJ2-7
D: TRBD1
V: TRBV27
CDR3: CASSDRGSYEQYF
DNA: TGTGCCAGCTCGGACAGGGGGTCCTACGAGCAGTACTTC

size: once
J: TRBJ2-3
D: TRBD1
V: TRBV6-5
CDR3: CASSSTGFTDTQYF
DNA: TGTGCCAGCAGTTCGACAGGGTTTACAGATACGCAGTATTTT

size: -
J: TRBJ2-6
D: TRBD1
V: TRBV18
CDR3: CASSTGGSGANVLTF
DNA: TGTGCTAGCTCTACAGGGGGCTCTGGGGCCAACGTCCTGACTTTC

size: once
J: TRBJ2-5
D: -
V: TRBV18
CDR3: CASSPSDSRRYF
DNA: TGTGCCAGCTCACCATCCGACAGTCGGAGGTACTTC

size: once
J: TRBJ2-7
D: TRBD2
V: TRBV9
CDR3: CASSVGQSGDYLSYEQYF
DNA: TGTGCCAGCAGCGTAGGGCAAAGTGGGGACTACCTCTCCTACGAGCAGTACTTC

size: -
J: TRBJ2-1
D: TRBD2
V: TRBV7-9
CDR3: CASSPGRTSGYNEQFF
DNA: TGTGCCAGCAGCCCCGGTAGGACTAGCGGTTACAATGAGCAGTTCTTC

size: few
J: TRBJ1-4
D: -
V: TRBV6-1
CDR3: CASISSTGSPEKLFF
DNA: TGTGCCAGCATAAGTTCCACAGGCAGCCCTGAAAAACTGTTTTTT

size: -
J: TRBJ1-5
D: TRBD1
V: TRBV7-9
CDR3: CASSFAGTGGYSNQPQHF
DNA: TGTGCCAGCAGCTTCGCCGGGACAGGGGGTTATAGCAATCAGCCCCAGCATTTT

size: -
J: TRBJ2-1
D: TRBD2
V: TRBV27
CDR3: CASSVLGLAGFHEQFF
DNA: TGTGCCAGCAGTGTCCTGGGACTAGCGGGATTCCATGAGCAGTTCTTC

size: few
J: TRBJ2-1
D: -
V: TRBV28
CDR3: CACHSGPYNEQFF
DNA: TGTGCCTGCCACTCGGGTCCCTACAATGAGCAGTTCTTC

size: -
J: TRBJ2-7
D: TRBD2
V: TRBV19
CDR3: CASSLRLAGDLREQYF
DNA: TGTGCCAGTAGTCTACGACTAGCGGGAGACCTACGGGAGCAGTACTTC

size: -
J: TRBJ1-2
D: -
V: TRBV14
CDR3: CASSQERLTRREANYGYTF
DNA: TGTGCCAGCAGCCAAGAAAGGTTAACCCGGAGGGAGGCTAACTATGGCTACACCTTC

size: -
J: TRBJ2-7
D: -
V: TRBV7-9
CDR3: CASSLALGVSSYEQYF
DNA: TGTGCCAGCAGCTTAGCGCTCGGGGTAAGCTCCTACGAGCAGTACTTC